This TCR beta chain was recovered during a study of blood T cell repertoires in COVID-19. CDR3 length equals 15 residues. V lost 7 bases, J lost 4 bases, and 6 bases stayed unmatched. CDR1 and CDR2 from the germline V gene are SNHLY and FYNNEI. Original handling: Reference gene primer amplification in the assay estimated nucleated cell counts. Method: immunoSEQ multiplex PCR; TCRdb's copy keeps in-frame clones and lacks some. The V and J calls and clone size come from that table; D and trimming were worked out from the DNA. The table shows 150,000 to 200,000 clones, with approximately 80% occurring only once. Participant ages covered roughly 18 to 89 years across 24 US areas. Clinical history reported by participants formed the basis on which cohorts were assigned. In the 2 weeks before study entry, exposed participants met a COVID-19 case, which was PCR-confirmed or clinician-diagnosed.

Sequenced sample: PBMCs or T cells enriched from blood (not recorded which). The chain links TRBV2 to TRBJ1-6; TRBD1 matches 8 bases. The source of this sequence is a man in his 60s who had been exposed to COVID-19. The CDR3 DNA is TGTGCCAGCATTCGACAGGGGCTTTATAATTCACCCCTCCACTTT. It translates to CASIRQGLYNSPLHF.